This entry features one T cell receptor (beta chain) sequence. No antigen is known for it. The data are from a study of graft-versus-host responses after intestinal transplantation. The assay was immunoSEQ multiplex PCR, and TCRdb's table has in-frame clones only and misses some. The repertoire holds around 93,000 clones, with 75% to 95% as singletons. The V gene's germline CDR1 is SGDLS and CDR2 YYNGEE. V was shortened by 2 bases and J by 9 bases, with 21 bases between the two germline ends. The CDR3 totals 17 residues. This sample comprised unstimulated CD8+ T cells sorted from spleen or lymph node cells, obtained before intestinal transplant. The chain links TRBV9 to TRBJ1-6; D perhaps matches TRBD1 (5 bases). This sequence originates from a human donor who received an intestinal transplant. CDR3 sequence reads: CASSVGVFQSGGSPLHF. The CDR3, as DNA: TGTGCCAGCAGCGTGGGGGTATTCCAGTCCGGGGGTTCACCCCTCCACTTT.